This is a list of T cell receptor beta chains from one sample in a study of early T cells in non-severe SARS-CoV-2 infection. TCRdb re-called the 5' RACE reads with MiXCR, one entry per CDR3 protein. The repertoire holds about 32,000 distinct CDR3 sequences, about 5% seen once, with approximately 3.5% in the top ten. Material for sequencing was whole blood. These receptor sequences come from an adult who was a healthcare worker with PCR-confirmed SARS-CoV-2 infection or an uninfected control (not recorded which). Each CDR3 is given with its conserved first and last residue. D genes are given only for firm matches. Clone size is shown for a subset of rows, as once, few, many or a class of expanded clone.

size,J,V,D,CDR3,DNA
many,TRBJ1-5,TRBV23-1,NA,CASSQSVDQPQHF,TGCGCCAGCAGTCAATCGGTGGACCAGCCCCAGCATTTT
few,TRBJ2-7,TRBV7-2,NA,CASSTDRTSSYEQYF,TGTGCCAGCAGCACGGACCGCACGAGCTCCTACGAGCAGTACTTC
many,TRBJ1-4,TRBV29-1,NA,CSVEDSGKNEKLFF,TGCAGCGTTGAGGATTCAGGAAAAAATGAAAAACTGTTTTTT
NA,TRBJ2-1,TRBV7-3,NA,CASSLRGSEQFF,TGTGCCAGCAGCTTAAGGGGTAGTGAGCAGTTCTTC
NA,TRBJ2-5,TRBV7-2,NA,CASGRETQYF,TGTGCCAGCGGACGGGAGACCCAGTACTTC
many,TRBJ2-7,TRBV19,TRBD1,CASSFAGTVSYEQYF,TGTGCCAGTAGTTTTGCCGGGACAGTTTCCTACGAGCAGTACTTC
NA,TRBJ2-1,TRBV6-2/TRBV6-3,TRBD2,CASSYFGTSGSFTYNEQFF,TGTGCCAGCAGTTACTTTGGGACTAGCGGAAGCTTTACCTACAATGAGCAGTTCTTC
few,TRBJ2-1,TRBV7-2,NA,CASFHQTGSGQFF,TGTGCCAGCTTCCACCAGACAGGTTCCGGGCAGTTCTTC
many,TRBJ2-3,TRBV5-4,NA,CASSEGRADTQYF,TGTGCCAGCAGCGAAGGTCGGGCAGATACGCAGTATTTT
NA,TRBJ1-1,TRBV10-2,NA,CASSGVMNTEAFF,TGCGCCAGCAGTGGGGTAATGAACACTGAAGCTTTCTTT
many,TRBJ1-1,TRBV28,TRBD1,CASSPDRGRRNLNTEAFF,TGTGCCAGCAGTCCAGACAGGGGGCGACGGAATCTCAACACTGAAGCTTTCTTT
many,TRBJ1-4,TRBV5-5,NA,CASSLVSLNEKLFF,TGTGCCAGCAGCTTGGTTAGTCTTAATGAAAAACTGTTTTTT
few,TRBJ2-2,TRBV7-3,TRBD2,CASSKTSTLNTGELFF,TGTGCCAGCAGCAAGACTAGCACACTCAACACCGGGGAGCTGTTTTTT
many,TRBJ1-6,TRBV25-1,NA,CASSPSLGAGSSPLHF,TGTGCCAGCAGCCCTTCGCTCGGAGCAGGGAGTTCACCCCTCCACTTT
few,TRBJ2-7,TRBV7-9,NA,CASSSEGPRSSYEQYF,TGTGCCAGCAGCTCCGAGGGGCCTCGGAGCTCCTACGAGCAGTACTTC
NA,TRBJ2-7,TRBV11-3,NA,CASSSQIFDEQYF,TGTGCCAGCAGCTCACAGATCTTCGACGAGCAGTACTTC
NA,TRBJ2-7,TRBV27,TRBD2,CASRLLAGAYEQYF,TGTGCCAGCAGACTACTAGCGGGAGCATACGAGCAGTACTTC
many,TRBJ2-3,TRBV27,TRBD2,CASSLLTSGRGGTDTQYF,TGTGCCAGCAGTTTACTGACTAGCGGGAGAGGAGGCACAGATACGCAGTATTTT
few,TRBJ1-2,TRBV11-2,NA,CASSPTMAYTNYGYTF,TGTGCCAGCAGCCCCACCATGGCATACACTAACTATGGCTACACCTTC
NA,TRBJ1-1,TRBV12-5,NA,CASGFTLGVGTEAFF,TGTGCTAGTGGTTTTACCCTCGGGGTGGGCACTGAAGCTTTCTTT
many,TRBJ2-1,TRBV5-6,NA,CASSLVGREDEQFF,TGTGCCAGCAGCTTGGTGGGCAGGGAGGATGAGCAGTTCTTC
NA,TRBJ1-4,TRBV27,TRBD1,CATRTGLANEKLFF,TGTGCCACAAGGACAGGACTTGCTAATGAAAAACTGTTTTTT
many,TRBJ1-1,TRBV6-5,NA,CASSHTKGDWRRTEAFF,TGTGCCAGCAGTCATACTAAAGGGGATTGGAGGCGCACTGAAGCTTTCTTT
many,TRBJ2-1,TRBV28,TRBD2,CASRPSGGLAGGSEQFF,TGTGCCAGCAGGCCTTCCGGGGGACTAGCGGGAGGGAGTGAGCAGTTCTTC
few,TRBJ1-6,TRBV12-3/TRBV12-4,NA,CASREMEYNSPLHF,TGTGCCAGCAGGGAGATGGAATATAATTCACCCCTCCACTTT
many,TRBJ2-1,TRBV5-6,TRBD2,CASSLESGRHNEQFF,TGTGCCAGCAGCTTGGAAAGCGGGAGACACAATGAGCAGTTCTTC
few,TRBJ2-5,TRBV5-3,NA,CARSHAGETQYF,TGTGCCAGAAGCCACGCTGGGGAGACCCAGTACTTC
many,TRBJ2-7,TRBV10-3,NA,CAISQYYEQYF,TGTGCCATCAGTCAGTACTACGAGCAGTACTTC
few,TRBJ2-5,TRBV19,TRBD1,CASSIWAGTGSQETQYF,TGTGCCAGTAGTATATGGGCAGGGACAGGCTCCCAAGAGACCCAGTACTTC
NA,TRBJ2-5,TRBV28,NA,CASSTVPSMTQYF,TGTGCCAGCAGCACGGTGCCCTCGATGACCCAGTACTTC
NA,TRBJ2-3,TRBV20-1,NA,CSARPRLDSFVHTDTQYF,TGCAGTGCTAGGCCCCGGCTCGACAGTTTCGTTCACACAGATACGCAGTATTTT
NA,TRBJ2-7,TRBV5-6,NA,CASSYTYEQYF,TGTGCCAGCAGCTATACCTACGAGCAGTACTTC
many,TRBJ1-1,TRBV18,NA,CASSPLPGSNTEAFF,TGTGCCAGCTCACCTTTGCCTGGTTCGAACACTGAAGCTTTCTTT
many,TRBJ2-3,TRBV12-3/TRBV12-4,TRBD2,CASSLLRGLAGTDTQYF,TGTGCCAGCAGTTTACTACGCGGACTAGCAGGCACAGATACGCAGTATTTT
medium-sized,TRBJ2-1,TRBV20-1,TRBD2,CSSRLAEFVTEQFF,TGCAGTTCTAGACTAGCGGAGTTTGTGACTGAGCAGTTCTTC
many,TRBJ2-2,TRBV4-3,NA,CASSQDGSAAGELFF,TGCGCCAGCAGCCAAGATGGATCAGCAGCCGGGGAGCTGTTTTTT
NA,TRBJ2-7,TRBV28,NA,CASSLMVGQYEQYF,TGTGCCAGCAGTTTAATGGTTGGCCAGTACGAGCAGTACTTC
many,TRBJ1-1,TRBV12-3/TRBV12-4,TRBD1,CASSPGTANTEAFF,TGTGCCAGCAGCCCAGGGACAGCGAACACTGAAGCTTTCTTT
medium-sized,TRBJ2-2,TRBV13,NA,CASSFQGNTGELFF,TGTGCCAGCAGCTTTCAGGGAAACACCGGGGAGCTGTTTTTT
few,TRBJ2-7,TRBV20-1,TRBD1,CSAQKGTGRNEQYF,TGCAGTGCTCAGAAGGGGACAGGGCGAAACGAGCAGTACTTC
NA,TRBJ2-7,TRBV18,NA,CASSPRQTPYEQYF,TGTGCCAGCTCACCACGGCAGACCCCCTACGAGCAGTACTTC
NA,TRBJ2-7,TRBV4-3,NA,CASSQGAGVGEQYF,TGCGCCAGCAGCCAAGGTGCAGGGGTAGGTGAGCAGTACTTC
many,TRBJ1-6,TRBV19,NA,CASDTGLNSPLHF,TGTGCCAGCGACACAGGGCTCAATTCACCCCTCCACTTT
NA,TRBJ2-2,TRBV6-5,NA,CASSRQQGGVGTGELFF,TGTGCCAGCAGCCGCCAACAGGGGGGGGTAGGCACCGGGGAGCTGTTTTTT
NA,TRBJ2-1,TRBV4-3,TRBD2,CASSQTSGRYNEQFF,TGCGCCAGCAGCCAAACTAGCGGGAGATACAATGAGCAGTTCTTC
many,TRBJ2-5,TRBV10-2,TRBD2,CASSATSKETQYF,TGCGCCAGCAGTGCGACTAGCAAAGAGACCCAGTACTTC
many,TRBJ1-4,TRBV4-2,NA,CASSQGHRDIEKLFF,TGTGCCAGCAGCCAGGGACACAGGGACATTGAAAAACTGTTTTTT
many,TRBJ1-5,TRBV2,TRBD1,CASSAGTAKNQPQHF,TGTGCCAGCAGTGCCGGGACAGCCAAGAATCAGCCCCAGCATTTT
many,TRBJ2-3,TRBV7-2,TRBD2,CASSPGLAGWEDTQYF,TGTGCCAGCAGCCCTGGACTAGCGGGGTGGGAAGATACGCAGTATTTT
NA,TRBJ2-3,TRBV4-2,TRBD2,CASSQEGPSGITQCF,TGTGCCAGCAGCCAAGAAGGTCCTAGCGGTATTACGCAGTGTTTT
few,TRBJ1-3,TRBV28,TRBD1,CASSTGTAGNTIYF,TGTGCCAGCAGTACAGGGACAGCTGGAAACACCATATATTTT